This T cell receptor beta chain was profiled in a study of CD4 T cells in relation to SARS-CoV-2 and coronaviruses. About the study: Negative control cultures got HIV-1 Nef peptides or no peptide. The HLA restriction of the shared crossreactive spike epitopes was mapped.

CD4+ T cells from unexposed donors were obtained before the COVID-19 pandemic (2011-2018). CD4+ T cells were isolated from the cells after about 11 days of culture. Cultures held some 1.8 million PBMCs per well with 8.5 to 10 IU/ml IL-2. To note about this clone: Its cognate antigen is unknown.

CDR1 SNHLY and CDR2 FYNNEI come from the germline V gene. The CDR3 extends over 17 amino acids. V shed 6 bases, J shed 0 bases, and the junction held 5 bases outside the gene matches. The assay was immunoSEQ multiplex PCR, and TCRdb's table has in-frame clones only and misses some. The sample consists of about 21,000 clones, under 80% of them appearing once. The chain recombines TRBV2 with TRBJ2-6, with 10 bases identical to TRBD2. Sequencing was carried out using CD4+ T cells from PBMCs, cultured in vitro. This clonotype was sampled from a human donor in good health. Written as DNA, the CDR3 is TGTGCCAGCAGAAGACTAGCGGGCACCTCTGGGGCCAACGTCCTGACTTTC. It translates to CASRRLAGTSGANVLTF.